The 19 T cell receptor beta chains in this list originate from one sample, sequenced in a study of cytomegalovirus exposure and HLA in healthy donors. Using immunoSEQ multiplex PCR, the repertoire was profiled, and TCRdb retains in-frame clones only, with some absent. The table includes about 330,000 clones, 75% to 90% detected once. Material: PBMCs. The source of these receptors is a woman in her thirties in good health and CMV-seropositive.

V gene TRBV5-1 combines with J gene TRBJ1-2; D gene unclear. The length of the CDR3 is 15 residues. V was pared by 3 bases and J by 4 bases, with 16 bases between. The V gene's germline CDR1 is SGHRS and CDR2 YFSETQ. In DNA form, the CDR3 reads TGCGCCAGCAGCTCTACCCTAACCCGGACCTATGGCTACACCTTC. This translates into CASSSTLTRTYGYTF.

The chain is built from TRBV7-6 and TRBJ2-7; TRBD1 matches 9 bases. Germline assignment: CDR1 SGHVS and CDR2 FNYEAQ. V lost 5 bases to trimming and J lost 2 bases; unmatched junction nucleotides: 7. The CDR3 runs 15 residues. Written as DNA, the CDR3 is TGTGCCAGCAGCCAAATGGGACAGGGAACCTACGAGCAGTACTTC. Its protein is CASSQMGQGTYEQYF.

This clone was recorded once. The chain links TRBV28 to TRBJ2-1; perhaps TRBD1 as D (6 bases). The V end was cut by 5 bases, the J end by 7 bases, with 21 bases between. This CDR3 region has 16 residues. CDR1 is MDHEN, CDR2 SYDVKM, per germline. The CDR3: CASSRGAYRERNEQFF. The DNA for the CDR3 is TGTGCCAGCAGTCGAGGGGCTTACAGGGAACGGAATGAGCAGTTCTTC.

The chain combines TRBV29-1 with TRBJ2-1; D possibly uses TRBD1 or TRBD2 (5 bases each). Germline-derived CDR1 and CDR2 are SQVTM and ANQGSEA. This CDR3 comprises 14 residues. Trimming removed 3 bases at V and 0 bases at J, with 9 bases between. The CDR3 loop reads CSVDLGVSYNEQFF. In DNA form, the CDR3 reads TGCAGCGTTGATCTGGGGGTCTCCTACAATGAGCAGTTCTTC.

The chain joins TRBV27 to TRBJ2-7; TRBD1 agrees at 7 bases. Per germline, CDR1 MNHEY and CDR2 SMNVEV (reference sequence). J was trimmed by 1 base and V by 5 bases; bases with no gene match: 2. This CDR3 has 13 residues. The CDR3 nucleotides are TGTGCCAGCAGTCCGGACAGGTCCTACGAGCAGTACTTC. Translated: CASSPDRSYEQYF.

This CDR3 is CASNQVRTGAETQYF. CDR3 sequence (DNA): TGTGCCAGCAACCAAGTTAGGACAGGGGCCGAGACCCAGTACTTC. This chain joins TRBV2 and TRBJ2-5, with TRBD1 identical over 9 bases. Germline CDR1 reads SNHLY; CDR2 reads FYNNEI. With 7 bases clipped from V and 5 bases from J, the junction kept 11 bases outside the gene matches. There are 15 residues in the CDR3.

This chain uses TRBV28 with TRBJ2-5; TRBD1 matches at 9 bases. The CDR3 totals 15 residues. Germline CDR1 is MDHEN and CDR2 is SYDVKM. Unmatched junction bases numbered 10, after V lost 7 bases and J lost 4 bases. The CDR3 spells CASTPGGQGGETQYF. The CDR3 coding sequence is TGTGCCAGCACCCCGGGGGGACAGGGAGGAGAGACCCAGTACTTC.

The chain links TRBV7-9 to TRBJ2-7, with a weak D call TRBD1 (5 bases). V lost 0 bases to trimming and J lost 7 bases, with 13 bases between them. Germline V lookup: CDR1 SEHNR, CDR2 FQNEAQ (reference sequence). The CDR3 totals 14 residues. The CDR3 is CASSLASQGGEQYF. In DNA, the CDR3 is TGTGCCAGCAGCTTAGCTTCTCAGGGTGGTGAGCAGTACTTC.

The chain couples TRBV27 to TRBJ2-7; 10 nucleotides match TRBD2. Germline V gene data show CDR1 as MNHEY and CDR2 as SMNVEV (reference sequence). CDR3 size: 18 residues. After removal of 3 bases from V and 2 bases from J, the junction contained 13 bases not matched to a gene. The CDR3 nucleotides are TGTGCCAGCAGTTTGGCGGGGCCACTAGCGGGATTTGCCTACGAGCAGTACTTC. This sequence encodes CASSLAGPLAGFAYEQYF.

This clone was detected only once. The J gene is TRBJ1-5, the V gene TRBV6-1; the D is unclear. This CDR3 is 14 amino acids long. The germline V gene has CDR1 MNHNS and CDR2 SASEGT. Trimming took off 8 bases at V and 2 bases at J, with 13 bases between the two ends. The CDR3 DNA reads as TGTGCCAGCCTCACTTCTGGGGGCAATCAGCCCCAGCATTTT. Its translation is CASLTSGGNQPQHF.

This rearrangement joins TRBV5-1 to TRBJ2-2; D is unresolved. From germline, CDR1 is SGHRS and CDR2 YFSETQ. CDR3 length: 13 residues. Trimming pared 0 bases from V and 6 bases from J, leaving 6 bases between. The CDR3 DNA sequence: TGCGCCAGCAGCTTGGCGGGCCCCGGGGAGCTGTTTTTT. The encoded protein is CASSLAGPGELFF.

This clone was recorded only once. The chain has TRBV28 and TRBJ1-2; D call uncertain. Germline V CDR1 and CDR2: MDHEN, SYDVKM. This CDR3 comprises 15 residues. V was pared by 3 bases and J by 5 bases, with 16 bases between. CDR3 coding DNA: TGTGCCAGCAGTTTTCGGCAGCCTCCTCGGTATGGCTACACCTTC. Protein sequence: CASSFRQPPRYGYTF.

The CDR3 loop reads CASSLPDGTGERVLHF. DNA of the CDR3: TGTGCCAGCAGCTTACCCGACGGGACAGGGGAGAGGGTCCTCCACTTT. The rearrangement joins TRBV7-9 to TRBJ1-6; TRBD1 matches 10 bases. CDR1 and CDR2 from the germline V gene are SEHNR and FQNEAQ (reference sequence). Germline trimming cut 2 bases from V and 15 bases from J; bases unmatched to any gene: 13. The CDR3 loop spans 16 amino acids.

The V and J genes are TRBV5-4 and TRBJ2-7; D perhaps matches TRBD2 (6 bases). Germline assignment: CDR1 SGHNT and CDR2 YYREEE (reference sequence). The V gene lost 4 bases and the J gene lost 3 bases, with 11 bases spanning the gap. The CDR3 has 13 amino acids. The CDR3 loop reads CASSVTGSYEQYF. The DNA of the CDR3 is TGTGCCAGCAGCGTAACCGGGAGCTACGAGCAGTACTTC.

The chain carries TRBV4-1 and TRBJ2-7; TRBD1 matches at 7 bases. Germline loops: CDR1 MGHRA, CDR2 YSYEKL. V shed 2 bases, J shed 3 bases, and the junction held 10 bases outside the gene matches. This CDR3 has 16 residues. CDR3 residues: CASSQLPGQIFYEQYF. DNA of the CDR3: TGCGCCAGCAGCCAACTTCCGGGACAGATATTCTACGAGCAGTACTTC.

The rearrangement links TRBV11-2 to TRBJ1-1, with D tentatively TRBD1 (6 bases). Germline CDR1 SGHAT, CDR2 FQNNGV. V dropped 0 bases and J dropped 3 bases, with 14 bases sitting between them. The CDR3 covers 16 residues. This CDR3 reads CASSLDGGLLDTEAFF. The CDR3 nucleotides are TGTGCCAGCAGCTTAGACGGGGGGCTCTTAGACACTGAAGCTTTCTTT.

This chain connects TRBV4-3 to TRBJ2-5; D is unclear. The CDR3 is 14 residues long. Germline-derived CDR1 and CDR2 are LGHNA and YSLEER. V was clipped by 4 bases and J by 1 base, with 10 bases between them. CDR3 protein: CASSPRLVQETQYF. In nucleotides, the CDR3 is TGCGCCAGCAGCCCTAGACTGGTCCAAGAGACCCAGTACTTC.

The J gene is TRBJ1-1, the V gene TRBV29-1, with D tentatively TRBD1 (6 bases). V lost 7 bases and J lost 0, with 21 bases in between. Germline lookup yields CDR1 SQVTM and CDR2 ANQGSEA. CDR3 length equals 16 residues. The CDR3, as DNA: TGCAGCGCAAGAAGGTGGGCAGGGGACATGAACACTGAAGCTTTCTTT. Translated, it gives CSARRWAGDMNTEAFF.

The chain couples TRBV15 to TRBJ2-1, with D possibly being TRBD2 (7 bases). This CDR3 is 16 amino acids long. The germline CDR1 and CDR2 sequences are LNHNV and YYDKDF (reference sequence). Trimming removed 5 bases at V and 6 bases at J, with 20 bases between. CDR3 loop: CATSVSSGGGGNEQFF. The CDR3 region has the DNA TGTGCCACCAGCGTCAGCTCGGGGGGCGGAGGCAATGAGCAGTTCTTC.